Included here is one TCR beta chain sequence, with context. Its antigen remains unidentified. The study drew its donors from healthy HIV-negative adults without recent acute infections or vaccinations. Germline values: CDR1 SNHLY, CDR2 FYNNEI. The CDR3 is 15 residues long. V lost 7 bases, J lost 5 bases, and 5 bases stayed unmatched. Generated by immunoSEQ multiplex PCR, the TCRdb table keeps only in-frame clones and is missing some. Here the sample spans under 2,500,000 clones, 90% to 96% being singletons. The data were taken from a study of shared clonotypes between healthy human individuals. Study overall: Donor ages ranged 18 to 49 years: two women, a few men.

Study-level findings and limits: Although depth was large, rarefaction showed that sequencing of the sorted subsets was incomplete. Only blood samples were collected, and tissue repertoires likely differ.

This receptor was taken from a man younger than 35 in good health. The material sequenced was naive CD4+ T cells sorted from blood. Regarding subset: CD45RA+ positively selected. The chain uses TRBV2 and TRBJ2-3; the match to TRBD2 covers 14 bases. This CDR3 reads CASNGLAGGGDTQYF. CDR3 DNA: TGTGCCAGCAACGGACTAGCGGGGGGCGGAGATACGCAGTATTTT.